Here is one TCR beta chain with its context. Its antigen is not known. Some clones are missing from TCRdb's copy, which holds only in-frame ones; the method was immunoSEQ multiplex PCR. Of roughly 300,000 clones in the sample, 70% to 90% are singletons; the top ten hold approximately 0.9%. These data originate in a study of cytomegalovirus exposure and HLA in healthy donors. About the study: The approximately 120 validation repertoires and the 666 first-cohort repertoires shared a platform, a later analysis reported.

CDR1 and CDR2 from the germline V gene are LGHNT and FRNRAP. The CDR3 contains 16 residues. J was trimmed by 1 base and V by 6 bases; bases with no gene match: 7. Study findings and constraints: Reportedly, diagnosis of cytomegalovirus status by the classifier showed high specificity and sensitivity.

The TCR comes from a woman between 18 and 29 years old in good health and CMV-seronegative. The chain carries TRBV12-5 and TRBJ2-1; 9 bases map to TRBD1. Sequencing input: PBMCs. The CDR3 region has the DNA TGTGCTAGTGGGCCCCAGGGACAGGGATCCTACAATGAGCAGTTCTTC. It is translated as CASGPQGQGSYNEQFF.